This TCR beta chain was sequenced in a study of identifying expanded T cells in peripheral blood. Only in-frame clones appear in the TCRdb table, and some are missing; sequencing was by immunoSEQ multiplex PCR. The table includes 80,000 or so clones, 80% to 90% detected once. Sequencing used blood. The sequence was collected from a person aged 18 to 70 in good health.

Written as DNA, the CDR3 is TGTGCCAGCAGTGACTATGTACTCACAGATACGCAGTATTTT. Amino acids: CASSDYVLTDTQYF. The chain carries TRBV2 and TRBJ2-3, with D hard to call. The CDR3 length is 14 residues. Trimming removed 3 bases at V and 2 bases at J, with 9 bases between. In germline, CDR1 is SNHLY, CDR2 FYNNEI.